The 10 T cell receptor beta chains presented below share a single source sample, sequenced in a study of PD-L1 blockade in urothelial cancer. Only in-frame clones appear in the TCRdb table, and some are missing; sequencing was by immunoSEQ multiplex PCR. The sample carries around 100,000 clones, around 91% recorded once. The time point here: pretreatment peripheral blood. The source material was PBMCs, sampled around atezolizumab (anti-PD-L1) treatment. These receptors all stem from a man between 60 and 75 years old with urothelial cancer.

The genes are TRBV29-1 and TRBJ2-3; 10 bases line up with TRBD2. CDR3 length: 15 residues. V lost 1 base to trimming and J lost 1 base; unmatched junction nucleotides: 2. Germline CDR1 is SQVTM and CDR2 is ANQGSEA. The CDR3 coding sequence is TGCAGCGTTGAAGGACTAGCGGGTGGCACAGATACGCAGTATTTT. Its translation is CSVEGLAGGTDTQYF.

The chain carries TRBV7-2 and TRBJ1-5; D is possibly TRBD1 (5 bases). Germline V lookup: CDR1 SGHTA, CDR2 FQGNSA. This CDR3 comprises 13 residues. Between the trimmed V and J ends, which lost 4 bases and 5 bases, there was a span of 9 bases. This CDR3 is CASSSQGYQPQHF. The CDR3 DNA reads TGTGCCAGCAGCTCCCAGGGCTATCAGCCCCAGCATTTT.

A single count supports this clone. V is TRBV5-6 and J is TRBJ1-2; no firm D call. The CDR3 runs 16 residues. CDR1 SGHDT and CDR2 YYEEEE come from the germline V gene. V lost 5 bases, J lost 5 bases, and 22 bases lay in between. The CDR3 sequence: CASRQEAGLKLYGYTF. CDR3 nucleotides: TGTGCCAGCAGACAAGAAGCGGGTTTAAAGTTATATGGCTACACCTTC. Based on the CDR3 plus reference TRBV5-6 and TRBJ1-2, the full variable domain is DAGVTQSPTHLIKTRGQQVTLRCSPKSGHDTVSWYQQALGQGPQFIFQYYEEEERQRGNFPDRFSGHQFPNYSSELNVNALLLGDSALYLCASRQEAGLKLYGYTFGSGTRLTVV.

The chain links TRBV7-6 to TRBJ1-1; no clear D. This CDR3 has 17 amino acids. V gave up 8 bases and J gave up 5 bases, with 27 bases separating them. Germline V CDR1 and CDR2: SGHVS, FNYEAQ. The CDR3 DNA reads TGTGCCAGCTCACCCCTCGGTAGCCCCCGCATCGATACTGAAGCTTTCTTT. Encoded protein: CASSPLGSPRIDTEAFF.

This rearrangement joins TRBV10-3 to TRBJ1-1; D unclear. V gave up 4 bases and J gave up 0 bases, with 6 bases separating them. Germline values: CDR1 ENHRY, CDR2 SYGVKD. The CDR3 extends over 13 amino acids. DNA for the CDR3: TGTGCCATCAGTGGAGCCCTGAACACTGAAGCTTTCTTT. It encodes CAISGALNTEAFF.

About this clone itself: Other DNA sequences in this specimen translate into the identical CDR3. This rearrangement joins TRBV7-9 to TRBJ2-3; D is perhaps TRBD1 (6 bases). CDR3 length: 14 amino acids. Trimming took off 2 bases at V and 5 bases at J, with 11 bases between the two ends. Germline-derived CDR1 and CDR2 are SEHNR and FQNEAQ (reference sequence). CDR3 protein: CASSLWGREDTQYF. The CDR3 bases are TGTGCCAGCAGCTTATGGGGGCGAGAAGATACGCAGTATTTT.

CDR3 bases: TGTGCCGCCGACCGGGACTTCAATGAGCAGTTCTTC. It translates to CAADRDFNEQFF. The rearrangement uses TRBV30 and TRBJ2-1, with D perhaps matching TRBD2 (6 bases). The CDR3 runs to 12 residues. The germline V gene encodes CDR1 GTSNPN and CDR2 SVGIG (reference sequence). The V end lost 8 bases, the J end lost 6 bases, and 14 bases lay between the germline ends.

The CDR3 sequence: CASSQDPSGVSTDTQYF. As DNA, the CDR3 is TGCGCCAGCAGCCAAGATCCCAGCGGAGTAAGCACAGATACGCAGTATTTT. This chain uses TRBV4-3 with TRBJ2-3; possibly TRBD2 for D (5 bases). Germline values: CDR1 LGHNA, CDR2 YSLEER. V was cut by 0 bases and J by 0 bases, with 13 bases left in between. This CDR3 is 17 amino acids long.

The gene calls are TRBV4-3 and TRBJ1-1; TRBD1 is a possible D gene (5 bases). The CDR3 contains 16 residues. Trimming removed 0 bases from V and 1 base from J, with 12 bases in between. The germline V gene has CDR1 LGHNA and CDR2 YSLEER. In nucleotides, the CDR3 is TGCGCCAGCAGCCAAGATCGAGGACACCAGAACACTGAAGCTTTCTTT. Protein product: CASSQDRGHQNTEAFF.

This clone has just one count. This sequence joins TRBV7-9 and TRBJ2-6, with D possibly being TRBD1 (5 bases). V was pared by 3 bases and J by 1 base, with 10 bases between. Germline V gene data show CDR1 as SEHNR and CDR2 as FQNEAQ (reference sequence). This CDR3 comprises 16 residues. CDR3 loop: CASSLARVSGANVLTF. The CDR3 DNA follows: TGTGCCAGCAGCTTGGCCAGGGTGTCTGGGGCCAACGTCCTGACTTTC.